These 9 T cell receptor beta chains share one sample of origin, sequenced in a study of spatial heterogeneity in lung cancer. The sample's time point: blood at routine non-recurrence follow-up after resection. TCRdb used MiXCR to reprocess the 5' RACE reads, holding one entry per CDR3 protein. Here the sample spans about 100,000 distinct CDR3 sequences, roughly 19% being singletons. The sequencing here drew on PBMCs, taken at follow-up. The receptors originated from a male donor with early-stage non-small cell lung cancer.

This clonotype was recorded a few times. This chain joins TRBV3-1 and TRBJ2-7, with D uncertain. Trimming took off 3 bases at V and 8 bases at J, with 14 bases between the two ends. Germline V lookup: CDR1 LGHDT, CDR2 YNNKEL (reference sequence). CDR3 length: 13 amino acids. As DNA, the CDR3 is TGTGCCAGCAGCCAGGCTCCCCACCGCCAGCAGTACTTC. Amino acids: CASSQAPHRQQYF.

This clonotype came up a few times. The chain couples TRBV27 to TRBJ2-7, with D possibly TRBD2 on 6 matching bases. V was clipped by 2 bases and J by 6 bases, with 17 bases between them. CDR1 is MNHEY, CDR2 SMNVEV, per germline (reference sequence). The CDR3 sequence is 15 residues long. DNA for the CDR3: TGTGCCAGCAGTTTAACAGCGGGCGGAAGATTCGAGCAGTACTTC. As protein: CASSLTAGGRFEQYF.

This clonotype was picked up many times. The chain carries TRBV3-1 and TRBJ2-7, with 9 bases identical to TRBD2. V was pared by 4 bases and J by 1 base, with 8 bases of the junction left unmatched. The CDR3 is 16 amino acids. Per the germline V gene, CDR1 is LGHDT and CDR2 is YNNKEL (reference sequence). CDR3 in amino acids: CASSRGDSGRSYEQYF. For the CDR3, the DNA is TGTGCCAGCAGCCGCGGAGACAGCGGGAGGTCCTACGAGCAGTACTTC.

This clonotype has a count of ten or more. CDR3 sequence reads: CAISESAVSEAFF. The CDR3 nucleotides are TGTGCCATCAGTGAGTCGGCGGTCTCTGAAGCTTTCTTT. The V call is TRBV10-3, the J call TRBJ1-1; D remains ambiguous. The CDR3 is 13 amino acids. Germline V gene sequence: CDR1 ENHRY, CDR2 SYGVKD. V shed 0 bases and J shed 6 bases, with 8 bases lying between them.

V usage is TRBV2 and J usage is TRBJ2-7, with 8 bases lining up with TRBD2. This CDR3 contains 13 residues. Looked up from germline, CDR1 is SNHLY and CDR2 is FYNNEI. V gave up 7 bases and J gave up 6 bases; unmatched junction bases: 8. Here the CDR3 reads CASKTSEFTEQYF. For the CDR3, the DNA is TGTGCCAGCAAGACTAGCGAATTTACCGAGCAGTACTTC. The full variable domain, its missing parts supplied by reference TRBV2 and TRBJ2-7, is EPEVTQTPSHQVTQMGQEVILRCVPISNHLYFYWYRQILGQKVEFLVSFYNNEISEKSEIFDDQFSVERPDGSNFTLKIRSTKLEDSAMYFCASKTSEFTEQYFGPGTRLTVT.

There are many counts of this clonotype. V usage is TRBV7-9 and J usage is TRBJ2-7, with a weak D call TRBD2 (6 bases). Germline assignment: CDR1 SEHNR and CDR2 FQNEAQ (reference sequence). V lost 5 bases and J 3 bases, leaving 11 bases between the germline ends. This CDR3 spans 13 amino acids. The CDR3 loop is CASSPGLNYEQYF. CDR3 DNA: TGTGCCAGCAGCCCGGGACTCAACTACGAGCAGTACTTC.

The chain carries TRBV7-8 and TRBJ1-5; tentatively, D is TRBD1 (6 bases). V lost 5 bases and J 3 bases, leaving 14 bases between the germline ends. CDR3 length equals 15 residues. Germline-derived CDR1 and CDR2 are SGHVS and FQNEAQ. CDR3 sequence: CASSPNRGFNQPQHF. Here the CDR3 DNA reads TGTGCCAGCAGCCCGAATAGGGGGTTCAATCAGCCCCAGCATTTT.

The V call is TRBV9, the J call TRBJ2-1; 7 bases agree with TRBD2. This CDR3 contains 13 residues. The V gene's germline CDR1 is SGDLS and CDR2 YYNGEE. V lost 5 bases to trimming and J lost 9 bases; unmatched junction nucleotides: 8. For the CDR3, the DNA is TGTGCCAGCAGTTGGACTAGTCAGGGTGAGCAGTTCTTC. Protein sequence: CASSWTSQGEQFF.

The gene calls are TRBV11-3 and TRBJ2-2; D perhaps matches TRBD1 (5 bases). Trimming shortened V by 2 bases and J by 1 base, and 5 bases separated the two germline ends. The CDR3 spans 14 residues. The V gene's germline CDR1 is SGHNT and CDR2 YENEEA. CDR3 sequence (DNA): TGTGCCAGCAGCTTAAGGGGGAACACCGGGGAGCTGTTTTTT. It specifies CASSLRGNTGELFF.